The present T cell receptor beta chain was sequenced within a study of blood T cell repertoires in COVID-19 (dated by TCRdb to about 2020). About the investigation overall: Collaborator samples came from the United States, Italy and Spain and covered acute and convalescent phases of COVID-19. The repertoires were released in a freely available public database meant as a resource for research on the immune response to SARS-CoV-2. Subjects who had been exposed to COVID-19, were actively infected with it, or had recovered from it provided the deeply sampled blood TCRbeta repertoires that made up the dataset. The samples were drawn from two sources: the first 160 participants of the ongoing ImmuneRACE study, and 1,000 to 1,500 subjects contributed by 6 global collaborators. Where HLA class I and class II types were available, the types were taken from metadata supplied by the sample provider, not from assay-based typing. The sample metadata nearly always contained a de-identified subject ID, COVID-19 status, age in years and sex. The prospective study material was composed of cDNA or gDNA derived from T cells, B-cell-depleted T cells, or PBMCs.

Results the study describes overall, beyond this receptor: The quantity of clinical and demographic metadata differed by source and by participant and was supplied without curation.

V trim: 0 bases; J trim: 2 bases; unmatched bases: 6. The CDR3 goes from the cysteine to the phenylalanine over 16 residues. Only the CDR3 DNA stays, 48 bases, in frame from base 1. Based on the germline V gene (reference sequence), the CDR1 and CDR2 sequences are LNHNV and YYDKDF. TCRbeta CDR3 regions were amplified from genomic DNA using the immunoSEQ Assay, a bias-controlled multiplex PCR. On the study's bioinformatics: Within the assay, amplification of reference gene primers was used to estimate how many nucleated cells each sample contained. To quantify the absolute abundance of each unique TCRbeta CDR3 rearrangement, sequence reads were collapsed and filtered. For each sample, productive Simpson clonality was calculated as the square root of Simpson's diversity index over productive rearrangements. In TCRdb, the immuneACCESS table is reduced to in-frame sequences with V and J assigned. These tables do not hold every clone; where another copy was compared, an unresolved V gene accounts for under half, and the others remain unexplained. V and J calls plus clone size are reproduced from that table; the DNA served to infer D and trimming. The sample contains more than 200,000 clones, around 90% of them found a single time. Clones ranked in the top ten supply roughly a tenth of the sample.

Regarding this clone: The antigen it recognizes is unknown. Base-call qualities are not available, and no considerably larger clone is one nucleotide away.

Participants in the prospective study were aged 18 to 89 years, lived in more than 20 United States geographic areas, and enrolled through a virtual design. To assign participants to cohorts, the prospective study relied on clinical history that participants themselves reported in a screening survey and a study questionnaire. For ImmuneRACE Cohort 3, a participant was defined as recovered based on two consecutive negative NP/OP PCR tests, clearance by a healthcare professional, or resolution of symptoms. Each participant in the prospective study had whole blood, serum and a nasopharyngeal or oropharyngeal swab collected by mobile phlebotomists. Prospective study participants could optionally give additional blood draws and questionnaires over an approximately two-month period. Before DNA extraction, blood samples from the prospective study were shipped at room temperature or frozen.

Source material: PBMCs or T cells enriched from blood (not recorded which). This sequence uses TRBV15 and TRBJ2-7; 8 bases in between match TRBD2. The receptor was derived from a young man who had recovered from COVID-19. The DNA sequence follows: TGTGCCACCAGCAGAGATTCGGGGGGGCGCACCTACGAGCAGTACTTC. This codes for CATSRDSGGRTYEQYF.